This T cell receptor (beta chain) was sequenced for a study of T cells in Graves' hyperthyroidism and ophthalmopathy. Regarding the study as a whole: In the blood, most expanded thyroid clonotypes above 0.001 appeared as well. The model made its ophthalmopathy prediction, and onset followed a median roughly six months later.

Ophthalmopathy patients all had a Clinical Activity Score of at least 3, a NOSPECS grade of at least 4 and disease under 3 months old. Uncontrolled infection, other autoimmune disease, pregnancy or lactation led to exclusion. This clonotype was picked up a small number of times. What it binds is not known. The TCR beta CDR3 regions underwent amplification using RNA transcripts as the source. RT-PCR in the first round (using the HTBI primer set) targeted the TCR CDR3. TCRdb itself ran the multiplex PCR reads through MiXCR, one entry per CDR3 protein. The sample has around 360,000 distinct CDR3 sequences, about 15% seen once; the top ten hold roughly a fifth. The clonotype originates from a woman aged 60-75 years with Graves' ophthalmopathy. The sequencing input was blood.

CDR3 nucleotide sequence: TGTGCCAGCAGTATCCAGACAGGGGTTGATACGCAGTATTTT. The encoded protein is CASSIQTGVDTQYF. This chain links TRBV6-1 with TRBJ2-3; 8 nucleotides agree with TRBD1. CDR3 length: 14 amino acids. From germline, CDR1 is MNHNS and CDR2 SASEGT. The J segment lost 6 bases and the V segment lost 5 bases, leaving 7 bases of the junction unmatched.